This T cell receptor beta chain was sequenced for a study of response to subunit inactivated influenza vaccine. TCRdb used MiXCR to reprocess the RT-PCR reads, holding one entry per CDR3 protein. The sample consists of around 300,000 distinct CDR3 sequences, about 20% of them appearing once. Turning to this clonotype: Its antigen remains unknown.

The germline V gene encodes CDR1 LGHDT and CDR2 YNNKEL (reference sequence). V lost 2 bases and J 4 bases, leaving 15 bases between the germline ends. The CDR3 runs 16 residues. Whole-study findings and limits: The authors suggested that every seasonal influenza vaccination recruits few new T cells.

This sequence was found in a man aged 45-69 years who received an inactivated influenza vaccine. The starting material was PBMCs from blood, obtained 21 months after vaccination. The J gene is TRBJ1-5, the V gene TRBV3-1; possible D gene TRBD1, 6 bases. The CDR3 here is CASSQSGAGSNQPQHF. For the CDR3, the DNA is TGTGCCAGCAGCCAATCGGGGGCAGGGTCAAATCAGCCCCAGCATTTT.